This passage covers 2 T cell receptor beta chains from one sample sequenced in a study of a mutant IDH1 vaccine in newly diagnosed glioma (dated by TCRdb to the early 2020s). These receptors are not linked to any known antigen. The sample's time point label is to be understood as: week 5, during vaccination. Each vaccine dose, consisting of 300 ug of a 20-mer mutant IDH1 peptide in Montanide, was administered subcutaneously with topical imiquimod. The library was prepared using the immunoSEQ multiplex PCR assay. TCRdb holds this immuneACCESS table with in-frame rearrangements only. Some clones are missing; in checked studies, unresolved V genes explain under half, and the rest has no known cause. In all, the sample holds tens of thousands of clones, and around 92% of those were seen once. Of the sample, around 20% is held by the ten largest clones. The source material was PBMCs, sampled from a glioma patient whose treatment included an IDH1 peptide vaccine. All receptors derive from a man in his late teens or twenties with glioma.

V is TRBV7-8 and J is TRBJ2-7, with 12 positions matching TRBD2. The germline gives CDR1 SGHVS, CDR2 FQNEAQ. CDR3 length: 15 amino acids. Trimming took 5 bases from V and 5 from J; bases not matched to a gene: 7. CDR3 in DNA: TGTGCCAGCAGCCAAAGGAGACTAGCGGGAGACGAGCAGTACTTC. It yields the protein CASSQRRLAGDEQYF.

The gene calls are TRBV11-2 and TRBJ1-6; no clear D. The CDR3 spans 13 residues. Germline CDR1 reads SGHAT; CDR2 reads FQNNGV. Trimming left V 2 bases short and J 7 bases short, with 6 bases between. The CDR3 loop reads CASSLQANSPLHF. CDR3 in DNA: TGTGCCAGCAGCTTACAGGCGAATTCACCCCTCCACTTT.